This T cell receptor (beta chain) was identified during a study of T cell responses to AZD1222 COVID-19 vaccine (dated by TCRdb to the early 2020s). For context, the study as a whole: Because spike-specific TCR depth and breadth did not differ between the two schedules, AZD1222 recipients who got a second dose at roughly 4 weeks were pooled with those who got a second dose at roughly 12 weeks. A total of 230 to 250 trial participants underwent TCR sequencing, of whom 200 to 220 received two doses of AZD1222 and 26 received two doses of the MenACWY control vaccine. Trial participants were enrolled by age into 18-55, 56-69 and 70-plus year subgroups, with roughly 160, 29 and 62 TCR-sequenced participants respectively.

The CDR3 regions of human TCRbeta chains were subjected to immunosequencing. As for the original processing: TCRs in the repertoires were matched against a reference library of SARS-CoV-2-specific TCRs that had been generated with the MIRA antigen-specificity platform. Breadth was defined as the fraction of unique TCRs that were SARS-CoV-2-associated. Depth was defined as the fraction of total T cells that were SARS-CoV-2-associated. Using the MIRA data, every spike-specific TCR was mapped to the spike region that the TCR reacted to and assigned to either a CD4 or a CD8 class. Log10-transformed breadth and depth values were compared by one-way ANOVA with Sidak's multiple comparisons tests. The source is immuneACCESS, and TCRdb retained only in-frame sequences with V and J called. Part of the clones is not carried over; for the studies checked, unresolved V genes explain less than half of this, and the remainder is unexplained. Clonal size and the V and J genes are those of that table, whereas D and trimming came from the DNA. Counted in this sample were under 130,000 clones; around 90% of them appeared once. Clones ranked in the top ten supply over 8% of the sample.

Results the study describes overall, beyond this receptor: Vaccine-associated CD4 TCRs spanned the whole spike protein, with dominant responses in regions 160-218 and 743-854. Participants were mostly white British, with more females than males. The authors suggested clonal diversity may have been underestimated. Reportedly, close to half of the unique spike-specific TCRs recognized epitopes lying outside the regions that are mutated in the B.1.351 and B.1.1.7 variants. Because no samples from the day 14 peak response were available, repertoires could be characterized only after the peak T cell response. The 56-69-year group was small, and its depth increase did not reach significance, likely because of low power. After two AZD1222 doses, both the breadth and the depth of spike-specific TCRs were significantly higher than at day 0 and than in MenACWY recipients. Only six or seven AZD1222 recipients were SARS-CoV-2 seropositive at baseline, limiting conclusions about previously exposed vaccinees.

This specimen's time point label, per the study, means: baseline before first vaccination. The vaccinee samples were drawn from two UK trials, COV001 and COV002, one of which was a single-blind randomized controlled phase 2/3 trial testing AZD1222 (ChAdOx1 nCoV-19) in healthy adults. For TCRbeta chain sequencing, PBMC samples from trial participants were taken at day 0 and at day 28 after the second dose. The germline V gene (reference sequence) sets CDR1 to SEHNR and CDR2 to FQNEAQ. V is reduced by 3 bases and J by 3 bases, leaving a spacing of 6 bases between them. Inclusive of the bounding cysteine and phenylalanine, the CDR3 is 12 residues long. Just CDR3 DNA is preserved here, 36 bases in frame from base 1. In the case of this clone: No cognate antigen has been identified for it. Base qualities are not recorded, but no much larger clone differs from it by a single base.

The TCR originated in an adult in good health. The chain is encoded by TRBV7-9 joined to TRBJ2-7; a confident D gene designation cannot be given. The sequenced sample was peripheral blood, obtained on day 0 of AZD1222 vaccination. The DNA reads as follows: TGTGCCAGCAGCTTCCAACTCTACGAGCAGTACTTC. Its product reads: CASSFQLYEQYF.